Below are 13 T cell receptor beta chains sequenced from a single sample in a study of cytomegalovirus exposure and HLA in healthy donors. 60 Vbeta and 13 Jbeta primers were used in PCR. TCRdb keeps only in-frame clones here, not all; method: immunoSEQ multiplex PCR. The table has about 190,000 clones, roughly four fifths seen once. The sequenced sample was PBMCs. The receptors were gathered from a woman aged 30 to 39 in good health and CMV-seropositive.

In its sample, this clone was seen once. The CDR3 region is CASSPRPTGSTGELFF. CDR3 DNA: TGTGCCAGCAGCCCGCGTCCGACAGGGTCCACCGGGGAGCTGTTTTTT. The genes are TRBV7-9 and TRBJ2-2, with 7 bases fitting TRBD1. Germline values: CDR1 SEHNR, CDR2 FQNEAQ (reference sequence). V was clipped by 5 bases and J by 4 bases; unmatched bases: 10. CDR3 size: 16 residues.

The chain couples TRBV2 to TRBJ1-5; 8 positions match TRBD1. J gave up 1 base and V 4 bases, and 3 bases lay outside the gene matches. Germline-derived CDR1 and CDR2 are SNHLY and FYNNEI. This CDR3 has 15 amino acids. CDR3 residues: CASSADRASNQPQHF. DNA of the CDR3: TGTGCCAGCAGTGCGGACAGGGCCAGCAATCAGCCCCAGCATTTT.

This chain uses TRBV10-2 with TRBJ1-3; D perhaps matches TRBD1 (6 bases). V dropped 4 bases and J dropped 11 bases, with 12 bases sitting between them. Germline values: CDR1 WSHSY, CDR2 SAAADI. This CDR3 spans 12 amino acids. The CDR3: CASSGNRDPIYF. CDR3 nucleotide sequence: TGCGCCAGCAGTGGGAACAGGGATCCCATATATTTT.

Points on this clone: Compared with germline, one end of the junction differs, possibly owing to a read error. The chain couples TRBV7-9 to TRBJ2-7, with 10 bases aligning to TRBD2. The CDR3 length is 16 residues. Germline V lookup: CDR1 SEHNR, CDR2 FQNEAQ (reference sequence). CDR3 in amino acids: CSSSFAGTSVVYEQYF. The CDR3 nucleotides are TGTTCCAGCAGCTTTGCCGGGACTAGCGTCGTCTACGAGCAGTACTTC.

This clone is a singleton in its sample. This chain links TRBV27 with TRBJ1-2; D is ambiguous. Germline V CDR1 and CDR2: MNHEY, SMNVEV (reference sequence). CDR3 length: 20 residues. Trimming took 2 bases from V and 2 from J, leaving 27 bases between them. The CDR3 here is CASSLDILGRRATANYGYTF. DNA for the CDR3: TGTGCCAGCAGTTTAGATATACTAGGTCGTAGGGCGACCGCAAACTATGGCTACACCTTC.

This sequence joins TRBV6-1 and TRBJ1-6, with 7 bases identical to TRBD1. Looked up from germline, CDR1 is MNHNS and CDR2 is SASEGT. V gave up 3 bases and J gave up 9 bases; unmatched junction bases: 5. This CDR3 comprises 14 residues. CDR3 DNA: TGTGCCAGCAGTGAGGAGGGACAGTTTTCACCCCTCCACTTT. Translated, it gives CASSEEGQFSPLHF.

This rearrangement joins TRBV28 to TRBJ1-2, with D possibly TRBD1 on 6 matching bases. Germline V gene sequence: CDR1 MDHEN, CDR2 SYDVKM. V lost 3 bases to trimming and J lost 7 bases, with 12 bases between them. This CDR3 region has 13 residues. Here the CDR3 reads CASSLRGNLGYTF. The CDR3 DNA sequence: TGTGCCAGCAGTTTGAGGGGGAATCTTGGCTACACCTTC.

The CDR3: CASSSLGLAGTGELFF. CDR3 in DNA: TGTGCCAGCAGCAGCCTCGGACTAGCGGGAACCGGGGAGCTGTTTTTT. The genes are TRBV5-4 and TRBJ2-2; 12 bases line up with TRBD2. The CDR3 runs 16 residues. CDR1 and CDR2 from the germline V gene are SGHNT and YYREEE (reference sequence). J was trimmed by 5 bases and V by 4 bases; bases with no gene match: 6.

This chain uses TRBV28 with TRBJ2-7; 8 nucleotides align to TRBD2. Germline lookup yields CDR1 MDHEN and CDR2 SYDVKM. The CDR3 is 17 residues long. The trim removed 4 bases at V and 4 bases at J, leaving 15 bases unmatched. The CDR3 nucleotides are TGTGCCAGCAGTTCCCCGGGCGGGGGGATTCATATTTACGAGCAGTACTTC. It specifies CASSSPGGGIHIYEQYF.

The CDR3 DNA reads TGTGCCAGCAGTTTTGAGACGGAGACTAGGGAGCAGTACTTC. Encoded protein: CASSFETETREQYF. This chain joins TRBV28 and TRBJ2-7; D is perhaps TRBD2 (6 bases). The CDR3 sequence is 14 residues long. V gave up 3 bases and J gave up 7 bases, with 16 bases separating them. From germline, CDR1 is MDHEN and CDR2 SYDVKM.

This sequence joins TRBV5-1 and TRBJ2-5; 8 nucleotides align to TRBD1. The germline CDR1 and CDR2 sequences are SGHRS and YFSETQ. V gave up 3 bases and J gave up 2 bases; unmatched junction bases: 9. The CDR3 sequence is 16 residues long. CDR3 in DNA: TGCGCCAGCAGCTCCGACTACGGACAGGGACAAGAGACCCAGTACTTC. Translating it yields CASSSDYGQGQETQYF.

This rearrangement joins TRBV28 to TRBJ2-1; 7 nucleotides align to TRBD2. V lost 2 bases and J lost 3; bases outside the gene matches: 7. The CDR3 length is 16 residues. CDR1 and CDR2 from the germline V gene are MDHEN and SYDVKM. The CDR3 nucleotides are TGTGCCAGCAGTTTAGGGGGTCTAGCGGACTACAATGAGCAGTTCTTC. Its protein product is CASSLGGLADYNEQFF. Combining the CDR3 with reference TRBV28 and TRBJ2-1 gives the whole variable domain DVKVTQSSRYLVKRTGEKVFLECVQDMDHENMFWYRQDPGLGLRLIYFSYDVKMKEKGDIPEGYSVSREKKERFSLILESASTNQTSMYLCASSLGGLADYNEQFFGPGTRLTVL.

DNA for the CDR3: TGTGCCAGCAGTTTAACCGCACATCATGGCTACACCTTC. Protein sequence: CASSLTAHHGYTF. The J gene is TRBJ1-2, the V gene TRBV27; no firm D call. The ends were cut back, 2 bases at V and 6 bases at J, with 10 bases in the middle. The CDR3 has 13 amino acids. Germline CDR1 and CDR2: MNHEY and SMNVEV (reference sequence).